These 8 T cell receptor beta chains were sequenced from one sample in a study of regulatory T cells in long-lasting Graves disease (dated by TCRdb to the early 2020s). The library was made by multiplex PCR. The run used an Illumina HiSeq 4000. iRepertoire HTBI primers and Arm-PCR amplification of CDR3 regions were used to construct TCR beta libraries. The public reads were reanalyzed by TCRdb: fastp trimming at Q25, MiXCR alignment, in-frame beta chains only. Each CDR3 protein gets just one entry, which takes the most common genes and DNA from the rows behind it. This sample comprises roughly 500,000 distinct CDR3 sequences, more than 10% of them detected only once. The top ten hold about 8.9% of the sample. The meaning of the sample's time point label: newly diagnosed GD, antithyroid drugs for less than 3 months. For both TCR sequencing and RNA sequencing, RNA was extracted from PBMCs using TRIzol.

These data were also reused for a study on T cells in Graves' hyperthyroidism and ophthalmopathy.

Sample: peripheral blood mononuclear cells (PBMCs), taken at new diagnosis, from a patient treated with antithyroid drugs. Every receptor here comes from a woman aged 25 to 39 with Graves disease. Donor details come from another sample of the same person, matched by shared clones.

The chain is built from TRBV19 and TRBJ1-2; D not certain. CDR3 length equals 15 residues. The germline gives CDR1 LNHDA, CDR2 SQIVND (reference sequence). V was shortened by 7 bases and J by 6 bases, with 21 bases between the two germline ends. CDR3 coding DNA: TGTGCCAGTACCCCGCGGGCAGCAGATAGTGATGGCTACACCTTC. It yields the protein CASTPRAADSDGYTF. Full variable domain (rest looked up from reference TRBV19 and TRBJ1-2): DGGITQSPKYLFRKEGQNVTLSCEQNLNHDAMYWYRQDPGQGLRLIYYSQIVNDFQKGDIAEGYSVSREKKESFPLTVTSAQKNPTAFYLCASTPRAADSDGYTFGSGTRLTVV.

There are many counts of this clonotype. The rearrangement links TRBV12-3 or TRBV12-4 to TRBJ1-5; 7 positions agree with TRBD1. Trimming at V came to 5 bases and at J to 2 bases, leaving 6 bases not matched to a gene. This CDR3 has 15 amino acids. CDR3 sequence reads: CASSPRQGGNQPQHF. The DNA for the CDR3 is TGTGCCAGCAGTCCACGACAGGGCGGCAATCAGCCCCAGCATTTT.

This chain links TRBV5-4 with TRBJ1-1; 10 nucleotides line up with TRBD1. The CDR3 has 14 residues. The ends lost 0 bases at V and 7 bases at J; junction bases unmatched: 3. Germline V gene data show CDR1 as SGHNT and CDR2 as YYREEE (reference sequence). DNA for the CDR3: TGTGCCAGCAGCTTGGCGACAGGGGGCGATGAAGCTTTCTTT. Its protein product is CASSLATGGDEAFF.

This clonotype was picked up many times. The chain joins TRBV12-3 or TRBV12-4 to TRBJ1-1, with 8 bases aligning to TRBD1. The CDR3 covers 14 residues. Trimming at V came to 5 bases and at J to 6 bases, leaving 8 bases not matched to a gene. The CDR3 DNA follows: TGTGCCAGCAGTCCTACAGGGACAGGAGCTGAAGCTTTCTTT. Translated: CASSPTGTGAEAFF.

There are many counts of this clonotype. V gene TRBV30 combines with J gene TRBJ2-1; 7 nucleotides line up with TRBD2. Trimming took 4 bases from V and 12 from J; bases not matched to a gene: 15. Germline V gene sequence: CDR1 GTSNPN, CDR2 SVGIG (reference sequence). The CDR3 contains 14 residues. CDR3 region: CAWTSGRSRGRQFF. The CDR3 nucleotides are TGTGCCTGGACTAGCGGACGTTCTCGAGGTAGGCAGTTCTTC.

In this sample, this clonotype turned up many times. The genes are TRBV6-1 and TRBJ2-7, with D perhaps TRBD1 (5 bases). The CDR3 has 12 residues. The germline V and J ends were trimmed by 6 bases and 2 bases, with 8 bases remaining between them. CDR1 and CDR2 from the germline V gene are MNHNS and SASEGT. CDR3 residues: CASSPRAYEQYF. DNA for the CDR3: TGTGCCAGCAGCCCCAGGGCCTACGAGCAGTACTTC.

Many counts were recorded for this clonotype. V gene TRBV30 combines with J gene TRBJ1-5; 7 nucleotides line up with TRBD1. This CDR3 region has 13 residues. V dropped 4 bases and J dropped 4; count of bases not matched to a gene: 4. The germline CDR1 and CDR2 sequences are GTSNPN and SVGIG (reference sequence). This CDR3 is CAWNRGMNQPQHF. The CDR3 nucleotides read TGTGCCTGGAACAGGGGAATGAATCAGCCCCAGCATTTT. The full variable domain, completed using reference TRBV30 and TRBJ1-5, is SQTIHQWPATLVQPVGSPLSLECTVEGTSNPNLYWYRQAAGRGLQLLFYSVGIGQISSEVPQNLSASRPQDRQFILSSKKLLLSDSGFYLCAWNRGMNQPQHFGDGTRLSIL.

As for this clonotype: Compared with germline, one end of the junction differs, possibly owing to a read error. The chain carries TRBV7-9 and TRBJ1-2; the D gene is possibly TRBD1 (6 bases). This CDR3 contains 14 residues. Germline lookup yields CDR1 SEHNR and CDR2 FQNEAQ (reference sequence). The CDR3 DNA is TGTGCCGGCAGCTTAGCTTCCGGGGGCGATGGCTACACCTTC. It codes for CAGSLASGGDGYTF.